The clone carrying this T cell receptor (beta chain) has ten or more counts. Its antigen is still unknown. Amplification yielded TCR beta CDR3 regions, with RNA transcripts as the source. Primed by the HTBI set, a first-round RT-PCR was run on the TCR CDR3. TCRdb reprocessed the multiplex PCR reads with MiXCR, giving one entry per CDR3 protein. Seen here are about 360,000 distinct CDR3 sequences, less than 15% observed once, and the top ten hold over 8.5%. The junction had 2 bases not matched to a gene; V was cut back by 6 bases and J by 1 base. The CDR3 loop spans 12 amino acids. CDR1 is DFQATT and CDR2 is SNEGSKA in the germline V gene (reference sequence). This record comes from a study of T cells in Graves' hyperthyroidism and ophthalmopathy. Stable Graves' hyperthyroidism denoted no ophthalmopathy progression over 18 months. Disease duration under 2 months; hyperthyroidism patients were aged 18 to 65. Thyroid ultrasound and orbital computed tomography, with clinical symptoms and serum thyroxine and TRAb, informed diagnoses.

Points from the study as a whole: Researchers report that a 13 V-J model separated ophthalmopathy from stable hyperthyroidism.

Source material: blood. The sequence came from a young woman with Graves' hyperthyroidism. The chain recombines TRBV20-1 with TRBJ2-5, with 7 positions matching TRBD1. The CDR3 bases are TGCAGTGCCGGACAGGCCCAAGAGACCCAGTACTTC. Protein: CSAGQAQETQYF.